These T cell receptor beta chains were read from a single sample in a study of identical twins. Using its own MiXCR run on the 5' RACE reads, TCRdb lists one record per CDR3 protein. The top ten hold about 4% of the sample, which has under 250,000 distinct CDR3 sequences, approximately 12% seen once. These data were likewise used in another study, on yellow fever vaccine responses in identical twins.

The specimen was memory (CD45RO+) T cells sorted from blood. The source is a woman younger than 30 in good health. Both conserved end residues are part of each CDR3. A D gene is named only where the DNA matches it firmly. Rows give clone size only sometimes, using once, few, many, or a class for an expanded clone.

d_call | j_call | clone_size | v_call | cdr3_nt | cdr3_aa
. | TRBJ2-2 | many | TRBV4-2 | TGTGCCAGCAGCCAAGACGTGGGAGGTGGGGCCGGGGAGCTGTTTTTT | CASSQDVGGGAGELFF
. | TRBJ2-2 | many | TRBV5-1 | TGCGCCAGCAGCCGTGGGGGCCTCGAACACACCGGGGAGCTGTTTTTT | CASSRGGLEHTGELFF
TRBD1 | TRBJ2-3 | . | TRBV4-2 | TGTGCCAGCAGCCAGGACCCCTCCGGGACAGGGACAGATACGCAGTATTTT | CASSQDPSGTGTDTQYF
TRBD1 | TRBJ1-5 | . | TRBV6-2/TRBV6-3 | TGTGCCAGCAGCAAAGGGACAGGGCTAAGGGAAAATCAGCCCCAGCATTTT | CASSKGTGLRENQPQHF
. | TRBJ1-6 | few | TRBV20-1 | TGCAGTGCTAGGGCTAAAGGGGCCCCTAATTCACCCCTCCACTTT | CSARAKGAPNSPLHF
TRBD2 | TRBJ2-7 | . | TRBV20-1 | TGCAGTGCCCCCGGGGGGGGGGCAGTCTACGAGCAGTACTTC | CSAPGGGAVYEQYF
TRBD1 | TRBJ2-3 | few | TRBV7-9 | TGTGCCAGCAGAACAGACAGGGGGCTGACAGATACGCAGTATTTT | CASRTDRGLTDTQYF
. | TRBJ2-2 | . | TRBV7-9 | TGTGCCAGCAGCTTAAGAGTGGAGAACACCGGGGAGCTGTTTTTT | CASSLRVENTGELFF
. | TRBJ2-2 | few | TRBV6-1 | TGTGCCAGCAGTCTGACAAGCCTAGGGGCCGGGGAGCTGTTTTTT | CASSLTSLGAGELFF
. | TRBJ2-7 | few | TRBV29-1 | TGCAGCGTTGAAGGCGACCCCGGGACGGGGAGCTACGAGCAGTACTTC | CSVEGDPGTGSYEQYF
. | TRBJ2-5 | many | TRBV24-1 | TGTGCCACCAGTGTGTCTGGTAGCGGCCAAGCGGGCCAAGAGACCCAGTACTTC | CATSVSGSGQAGQETQYF
. | TRBJ2-1 | few | TRBV5-1 | TGCGCCAGCAGCCCTACGGCACGTTTTTTCCGGGAGCGGAGTCATGAGCAGTTCTTC | CASSPTARFFRERSHEQFF
. | TRBJ1-6 | many | TRBV10-3 | TGTGCCACCATCGGGGGGTTCGATTCACCCCTCCACTTT | CATIGGFDSPLHF
TRBD2 | TRBJ2-7 | . | TRBV9 | TGTGCCAGCAGCGTGGGAGGGGGACTAGCTTTTCCCGAGCAGTACTTC | CASSVGGGLAFPEQYF
TRBD2 | TRBJ2-2 | few | TRBV18 | TGTGCCAGCTCGCCCGATAGCGGGGCGAACACCGGGGAGCTGTTTTTT | CASSPDSGANTGELFF
. | TRBJ2-1 | few | TRBV29-1 | TGCAGCGTAAATTCAGGGAGCTCTCCGGGTGCTGAGCAGTTCTTC | CSVNSGSSPGAEQFF
. | TRBJ2-3 | . | TRBV28 | TGTGCCAGCAGTACACGACGGGATACGCAGTATTTT | CASSTRRDTQYF
. | TRBJ2-3 | many | TRBV5-1 | TGCGCCAGCAGCCAAGGGGACTCTCGCACAGATACGCAGTATTTT | CASSQGDSRTDTQYF
. | TRBJ2-5 | few | TRBV7-7 | TGTGCTAGCAGCCCATTACGCGGAGAAGGGACCCAGTACTTC | CASSPLRGEGTQYF
TRBD2 | TRBJ2-5 | few | TRBV20-1 | TGCAGTGCTAGAGCTAGCGGGAGGTTGGAGACCCAGTACTTC | CSARASGRLETQYF
. | TRBJ1-5 | . | TRBV6-1 | TGTGCCAGCAGTGATAATTTCGATCAGCCCCAGCATTTT | CASSDNFDQPQHF
. | TRBJ2-7 | many | TRBV6-2/TRBV6-3 | TGTGCCAGCAGTTCGAGGGTTGAGGAGCAGTACTTC | CASSSRVEEQYF
. | TRBJ1-5 | many | TRBV4-2 | TGTGCCAGCAGCCAAGGTACAAGTAGCAATCAGCCCCAGCATTTT | CASSQGTSSNQPQHF
. | TRBJ2-1 | . | TRBV6-1 | TGTGCCAGCTTCACTAGCACTATCTACAATGAGCAGTTCTTC | CASFTSTIYNEQFF
. | TRBJ2-2 | few | TRBV7-9 | TGTGCCAGCAGCTTAGAATTTCAGGTCGGGGAGCTGTTTTTT | CASSLEFQVGELFF